This T cell receptor beta chain was recovered during a study of T cells in Graves' hyperthyroidism and ophthalmopathy. General study findings and limits: Ophthalmopathy, as predicted by the model, came a median about seven months after the prediction.

Regions amplified from RNA transcripts were the TCR beta CDR3 regions. Primed by the HTBI set, a first-round RT-PCR was run on the TCR CDR3. TCRdb reanalysed the multiplex PCR reads using MiXCR and keeps one entry per CDR3 protein. The sample lists a few hundred thousand distinct CDR3 sequences, roughly 15% seen once, with approximately 35% in the top ten. With respect to this clonotype: Antigen: not known.

Germline-derived CDR1 and CDR2 are SGHTA and FQGNSA. The CDR3 runs to 15 residues. The J segment lost 2 bases and the V segment lost 3 bases, leaving 5 bases of the junction unmatched. The V gene is TRBV7-2, the J gene TRBJ2-3, with 7 bases that match TRBD1. The clonotype originates from a woman aged 40 to 50 with Graves' ophthalmopathy. The sequencing input was blood. The CDR3 region has the DNA TGTGCCAGCAGCTTGAGGGGGCTAGACACAGATACGCAGTATTTT. It yields the protein CASSLRGLDTDTQYF.